These 6 T cell receptor beta chains share one sample of origin, sequenced in a study of shared clonotypes between healthy human individuals. TCRdb keeps only in-frame clones here, not all; method: immunoSEQ multiplex PCR. The repertoire holds about 1 million clones, with around 76% as singletons. Sequenced sample: memory CD4+ T cells sorted from blood. Subset meaning: CD45RA-negative fraction. The source of these receptors is a man between 18 and 29 years old in good health.

The chain links TRBV19 to TRBJ1-1; the D gene is possibly TRBD1 (6 bases). Trimming took off 4 bases at V and 4 bases at J, with 10 bases between the two ends. Per the germline V gene, CDR1 is LNHDA and CDR2 is SQIVND (reference sequence). This CDR3 comprises 13 residues. The CDR3 loop reads CASSNGGPTEAFF. DNA of the CDR3: TGTGCCAGTAGTAACGGGGGGCCCACTGAAGCTTTCTTT. The whole variable domain, filled in from reference TRBV19 and TRBJ1-1, reads DGGITQSPKYLFRKEGQNVTLSCEQNLNHDAMYWYRQDPGQGLRLIYYSQIVNDFQKGDIAEGYSVSREKKESFPLTVTSAQKNPTAFYLCASSNGGPTEAFFGQGTRLTVV.

The chain combines TRBV18 with TRBJ2-2; D is ambiguous. The CDR3 is 16 residues long. Deletions cut 2 bases from V and 2 bases from J, with 12 bases between. Germline-derived CDR1 and CDR2 are KGHSH and LQKENI. The CDR3 DNA follows: TGTGCCAGCTCACCAACGGTTACAGTCAACACCGGGGAGCTGTTTTTT. Its translation is CASSPTVTVNTGELFF. Full variable domain (outside the CDR3, taken from reference TRBV18 and TRBJ2-2): NAGVMQNPRHLVRRRGQEARLRCSPMKGHSHVYWYRQLPEEGLKFMVYLQKENIIDESGMPKERFSAEFPKEGPSILRIQQVVRGDSAAYFCASSPTVTVNTGELFFGEGSRLTVL.

The chain carries TRBV7-8 and TRBJ2-1; tentatively, D is TRBD1 (5 bases). V lost 3 bases and J 5 bases, leaving 14 bases between the germline ends. The CDR3 length is 15 residues. Germline CDR1 and CDR2: SGHVS and FQNEAQ. The DNA for the CDR3 is TGTGCCAGCAGCTTTGGGGCTAACAGAAACAATGAGCAGTTCTTC. Amino acids: CASSFGANRNNEQFF. The entire variable domain, with the rest obtained from reference TRBV7-8 and TRBJ2-1, is as follows: GAGVSQSPRYKVAKRGQDVALRCDPISGHVSLFWYQQALGQGPEFLTYFQNEAQLDKSGLPSDRFFAERPEGSVSTLKIQRTQQEDSAVYLCASSFGANRNNEQFFGPGTRLTVL.

With respect to this clone: A single base separates this from a much larger clone, so it may be a read error. The same CDR3 can be traced to other DNA sequences in this sample. The rearrangement uses TRBV7-9 and TRBJ2-2, with D possibly matching TRBD1 (5 bases). V was trimmed by 4 bases and J by 1 base, leaving 7 bases between them. The germline V gene has CDR1 SEHNR and CDR2 FQNEAQ (reference sequence). The CDR3 sequence is 14 residues long. The CDR3 loop is CASSSQGNTGELFF. DNA of the CDR3: TGTGCCAGCAGCTCGCAGGGGAACACCGGGGAGCTGTTTTTT.

As regards this clone: This specimen includes other DNA sequences encoding the same CDR3. The DNA of the CDR3 is TGTGCCAGCAGTGAGGGACAGGGCACTGAAGCTTTCTTT. As protein: CASSEGQGTEAFF. This chain connects TRBV25-1 to TRBJ1-1; 9 nucleotides line up with TRBD1. The CDR3 is made up of 13 amino acids. The V gene's germline CDR1 is MGHDK and CDR2 SYGVNS. Unmatched junction bases numbered 0, after V lost 3 bases and J lost 4 bases. Filled out from reference TRBV25-1 and TRBJ1-1, the complete variable domain reads EADIYQTPRYLVIGTGKKITLECSQTMGHDKMYWYQQDPGMELHLIHYSYGVNSTEKGDLSSESTVSRIRTEHFPLTLESARPSHTSQYLCASSEGQGTEAFFGQGTRLTVV.

The chain employs TRBV28 and TRBJ1-6; the match to TRBD1 covers 7 bases. This CDR3 region has 15 residues. Germline CDR1 reads MDHEN; CDR2 reads SYDVKM. Germline trimming cut 4 bases from V and 7 bases from J; bases unmatched to any gene: 7. The CDR3 nucleotides read TGTGCCAGCAGTTCTCGACAGGGTCAAAATTCACCCCTCCACTTT. Protein sequence: CASSSRQGQNSPLHF.